This T cell receptor (beta chain) was recorded in a study of T cell responses to AZD1222 COVID-19 vaccine. The study's findings and limits: Elevations in Spike-specific TCR breadth and depth followed administration of two AZD1222 doses. Females made up more of the donors, who were largely white British, and clonal diversity may have come out too low. Repertoires were collected only later (after the peak T cell response had occurred). Spike was spanned by vaccine-associated CD4 TCRs, which were dominant at 160-218 and 743-854.

Only in-frame clones appear in the TCRdb table, and some are missing; sequencing was by immunoSEQ multiplex PCR. In the table there are about 100,000 clones, about 87% of which are singletons. There are a few counts of this clone. The antigen remains undetermined. Sequencing was performed on peripheral blood, taken on day 0 of MenACWY control vaccination. This TCR was recovered from an adult in good health.

CDR3 DNA sequence: TGTGCCAGCAGCCCCAGCCGGGGCAGAAGTACGAGGGAGCAGTACTTC. Amino acid sequence: CASSPSRGRSTREQYF. The chain has TRBV14 and TRBJ2-7, with D perhaps assigned TRBD1 or TRBD2 (5 bases each). The CDR3 extends over 16 amino acids. In germline, CDR1 is SGHDN, CDR2 FVKESK. V was pared by 4 bases and J by 7 bases, with 23 bases between.